The rows below give T cell receptor beta chains drawn from one sample of a study of shared clonotypes between healthy human individuals. TCRdb's copy holds only in-frame clones and misses some; the assay was immunoSEQ multiplex PCR. The sample holds approximately 1.5 million clones; just under 99% are singletons and the top ten take about 0.4%. Material for sequencing was naive CD4+ T cells sorted from blood. The receptors derive from a man aged 25 to 45 in good health. Each CDR3 is given with its conserved first and last residue. Fields, in order: D gene, V gene, clone size, J gene, CDR3 DNA, CDR3 protein. D genes are given only for firm matches. The size entry is marked missing in some rows and otherwise reads once, few, many or a size class.

NA	TRBV5-5	NA	TRBJ2-3	TGTGCCAGCAGCTTGGTTGGGGGGTCCTTTGAGGGCACAGATACGCAGTATTTT	CASSLVGGSFEGTDTQYF
TRBD2	TRBV4-1	NA	TRBJ2-5	TGCGCCAGCAGCCTAGCGGGAATGGCTCCCCAAGAGACCCAGTACTTC	CASSLAGMAPQETQYF
NA	TRBV14	once	TRBJ1-2	TGTGCCAGCAGCCAAGAGCCGTATGGCTACACCTTC	CASSQEPYGYTF
TRBD2	TRBV9	NA	TRBJ2-2	TGTGCCAGCAGCGGGACTAGCGGGAACACCGGGGAGCTGTTTTTT	CASSGTSGNTGELFF
TRBD2	TRBV15	NA	TRBJ2-2	TGTGCCACCAGCGTCAGGCTAGCGGGTTTGGGGGAGCTGTTTTTT	CATSVRLAGLGELFF
NA	TRBV7-2	NA	TRBJ1-3	TGTGCCAGCAGCTTAGCCTGGCAGGGGTATGGTCCCATATATTTT	CASSLAWQGYGPIYF
TRBD2	TRBV16	NA	TRBJ2-2	TGTGCCAGCAGCCAATCGGGGCTAGCGGAGCCCCACACCGGGGAGCTGTTTTTT	CASSQSGLAEPHTGELFF
NA	TRBV9	NA	TRBJ2-6	TGTGCCAGCAGGGGATCTGGGGCCAACGTCCTGACTTTC	CASRGSGANVLTF
NA	TRBV28	NA	TRBJ2-1	TGTGCCAGCAGTTTAACAGGACTGCACAGCTCCTACAATGAGCAGTTCTTC	CASSLTGLHSSYNEQFF
NA	TRBV4-3	NA	TRBJ2-3	TGCGCCAGCAGCCAAGACGCATTCACAGATACGCAGTATTTT	CASSQDAFTDTQYF
NA	TRBV11-2	NA	TRBJ2-7	TGTGCCAGCAGCTTAGTAGTTGGAGCATCTTCCAAGCAGTACTTC	CASSLVVGASSKQYF
NA	TRBV5-1	NA	TRBJ1-1	TGCGCCAGCAGCTCACAGGGCGGGAACACTGAAGCTTTCTTT	CASSSQGGNTEAFF
NA	TRBV19	NA	TRBJ2-3	TGTGCCAGTAGTAGGGTTACTAGCACAGATACGCAGTATTTT	CASSRVTSTDTQYF
NA	TRBV19	NA	TRBJ1-1	TGTGCCAGTAGTATTGGGGGGGCGAGTACTGAAGCTTTCTTT	CASSIGGASTEAFF
NA	TRBV9	NA	TRBJ1-5	TGTGCCAGCAGCGTAGCTGGGCACGGTAATCAGCCCCAGCATTTT	CASSVAGHGNQPQHF
NA	TRBV4-2	once	TRBJ2-1	TGTGCCAGCAGCCAAGAGTCCCTAGGAAAGCAGTTCTTC	CASSQESLGKQFF
TRBD1	TRBV5-4	once	TRBJ2-5	TGTGCCAGCAGCTCGGGGACAGCACAAGAGACCCAGTACTTC	CASSSGTAQETQYF
TRBD1	TRBV5-1	NA	TRBJ2-1	TGCGCCAGCAGACAGGACAGGGGAATTGAGCAGTTCTTC	CASRQDRGIEQFF
NA	TRBV10-2	NA	TRBJ1-5	TGCGCCAGCAGTGAGTCACAGTATAGCAATCAGCCCCAGCATTTT	CASSESQYSNQPQHF
TRBD1	TRBV28	NA	TRBJ2-7	TGTGCCAGCGTAAGACAGGGATCCTACGAGCAGTACTTC	CASVRQGSYEQYF
NA	TRBV5-4	NA	TRBJ2-7	TGTGCCAGCAGCTTGCCGGGACCAGCATCCTACGAGCAGTACTTC	CASSLPGPASYEQYF
NA	TRBV30	NA	TRBJ1-1	TGTGCCTGGAGTAAAGGGTTCGGAGGCGCTGAAGCTTTCTTT	CAWSKGFGGAEAFF
TRBD1	TRBV5-4	NA	TRBJ1-4	TGTGCCAGCAGCCCGGGACAGTTTAATGAAAAACTGTTTTTT	CASSPGQFNEKLFF
TRBD2	TRBV5-4	NA	TRBJ2-2	TGTGCCAGCAGCTTGTCCCTAGCGGTTAACACCGGGGAGCTGTTTTTT	CASSLSLAVNTGELFF
NA	TRBV7-6	once	TRBJ2-5	TGTGCCAGCAGCTTAACGGCCCTGTACCAAGAGACCCAGTACTTC	CASSLTALYQETQYF
NA	TRBV28	NA	TRBJ1-1	TGTGCCAGCAGTTTTTGGGCTGAAGCTTTCTTT	CASSFWAEAFF
NA	TRBV2	NA	TRBJ1-4	TGTGCCACCGGGACACCCGAAAAACTGTTTTTT	CATGTPEKLFF
TRBD2	TRBV28	NA	TRBJ2-1	TGTGCCAGCAGTTTAACGCGGGAGGAGGGCAATGAGCAGTTCTTC	CASSLTREEGNEQFF
NA	TRBV6-5	NA	TRBJ1-5	TGTGCCAGCAGACCTACCCATTATAGCAATCAGCCCCAGCATTTT	CASRPTHYSNQPQHF
TRBD2	TRBV11-2	NA	TRBJ2-3	TGTGCCAGCAGCTTAACTTGGACTAGCGGGACTCGGGATACGCAGTATTTT	CASSLTWTSGTRDTQYF
NA	TRBV10-1	NA	TRBJ2-2	TGCGCCAGCACCCAAGATATCGGCGGGGAGCTGTTTTTT	CASTQDIGGELFF
NA	TRBV4-3	few	TRBJ1-4	TGCGCCAGCAGCCAAGATAGGGTGGGCTCGGGGGGGACTAATGAAAAACTGTTTTTT	CASSQDRVGSGGTNEKLFF
NA	TRBV25-1	NA	TRBJ1-2	TGTGCCAGCAGTGAACGACCTTATGGCTACACCTTC	CASSERPYGYTF
NA	TRBV5-4	NA	TRBJ2-1	TGTGCCAGCAGCTCATTCCTAGAGCAGTTCTTC	CASSSFLEQFF